This TCR beta chain was obtained from a study of graft-versus-host responses after intestinal transplantation. On the study more broadly: Recipients received multivisceral, liver-intestinal, or isolated intestinal transplants.

In germline, CDR1 is LNHDA, CDR2 SQIVND (reference sequence). V was pared by 6 bases and J by 8 bases, with 13 bases of the junction left unmatched. The CDR3 runs to 17 residues. Study-level points and caveats: Some patients had graft-donor T cell macrochimerism, and their allografts showed high graft-versus-host to host-versus-graft clonal ratios.

The protocol was immunoSEQ multiplex PCR, while the TCRdb copy is restricted to in-frame clones and leaves out a portion. This repertoire shows some 120,000 clones, just over 90% found once; its top ten account for 0.2% to 0.25%. About this clone: Its antigen is not identified.

This clonotype was obtained from a human donor who was the organ donor for an intestinal transplant. The rearrangement uses TRBV19 and TRBJ2-1, with 13 bases lining up with TRBD2. The input for sequencing was unstimulated CD4+ T cells sorted from spleen or lymph node cells, taken before transplant. Here the CDR3 DNA reads TGTGCCAGTAGCCGCCCTGGACTAGCGGGGGCCTCGGATGAGCAGTTCTTC. Its translation is CASSRPGLAGASDEQFF.